This T cell receptor beta chain was identified in a study of cytomegalovirus exposure and HLA in healthy donors. Whole-study context: In terms of ancestry, the Caucasian-associated cluster contained around four fifths of the 300 to 400 genotyped donors.

The study, taken as a whole, reports: Sequencing likely caused a cluster of highly shared sequence variants. Most sequenced TCRs were rare (though some public TCRs occurred in many donors). Analysis performed later showed TCR beta chains linked to HLA being more clonally expanded than equally common others.

As for this clone: Its specificity is not known.

This CDR3 spans 14 amino acids. J was trimmed by 5 bases and V by 5 bases; bases with no gene match: 9. Germline CDR1 is SGHKS and CDR2 is YYEKEE (reference sequence). 60 Vbeta and 13 Jbeta primers were used in PCR. The repertoire was sequenced with immunoSEQ multiplex PCR; TCRdb's copy has only in-frame clones and lacks some. The table lists around 62,000 clones, around 75% of them singletons, with under 9% in the top ten. Specimen: PBMCs. This chain joins TRBV5-5 and TRBJ2-5; 7 nucleotides agree with TRBD1. The source of this sequence is a man in his 60s in good health and CMV-seropositive. The CDR3 nucleotides are TGTGCCAGCAGGGTCGAGGGGGCGAGGGAGACCCAGTACTTC. Translating gives CASRVEGARETQYF.